These T cell receptor beta chains were read from a single sample in a study of patients and donors after allogeneic stem cell transplantation. A single record per CDR3 protein comes from TCRdb applying MiXCR to the RT-PCR reads. The sample has about 410,000 distinct CDR3 sequences; 16% are singletons. Material for sequencing was blood, either unsorted or a sorted T cell fraction (not recorded which). Receptor source: a human donor who was either an allogeneic HSCT recipient or a stem cell or donor lymphocyte infusion donor (not recorded which). It is not recorded whose cells these are; they may come from a transplant donor. Each CDR3 is given without its conserved first and last residue. Clone size appears in some rows only: once, few, many, or a class for an expanded clone.

>.|TRBJ2-2|TRBV5-6
ASSSILGELF
>.|TRBJ1-6|TRBV11-2
ASSLYFSGYRGLSNSPLH
>.|TRBJ1-6|TRBV5-1
ASSPGTALH
>.|TRBJ2-7|TRBV6-2/TRBV6-3
ASSYRPSGSYEQY
>few|TRBJ2-5|TRBV5-1
ASSLNRGDLWTQY
>few|TRBJ2-7|TRBV19
ASSIGTSGYEQY
>.|TRBJ2-7|TRBV30
AWSWRFEQY
>few|TRBJ2-1|TRBV28
ASRETNRGGGLDEQF
>.|TRBJ2-3|TRBV11-2
ASSLKGTGGRDTQY
>.|TRBJ2-3|TRBV7-3
ASSTIQGTDTQY
>.|TRBJ1-3|TRBV25-1
ASSRQGAYGNTIY
>few|TRBJ2-3|TRBV20-1
SAGTSGSTDTQY
>many|TRBJ2-2|TRBV6-5
ASSYGFWGELF
>few|TRBJ1-1|TRBV6-1
ASSRDSENTEAF
>.|TRBJ2-2|TRBV20-1
SAREAPNTGELF
>many|TRBJ2-3|TRBV29-1
SVDRGVADTQY
>few|TRBJ1-4|TRBV12-3/TRBV12-4
ASSYFLDTNEKLF
>.|TRBJ1-5|TRBV7-2
ASSPRYNQPQH
>few|TRBJ2-5|TRBV2
ASTRLAGSQETQY
>once|TRBJ1-1|TRBV6-1
ASRLQGITEAF
>.|TRBJ2-7|TRBV4-1
ASSQDPAPSYEQY
>.|TRBJ1-2|TRBV12-3/TRBV12-4
ASRLGGSYGYT
>.|TRBJ2-6|TRBV5-1
ASSLFSSGANVLT
>.|TRBJ2-7|TRBV7-3
ASSLKPQGYDASYEQY
>.|TRBJ2-4|TRBV6-1
ASNLRGSGAKNIQY
>.|TRBJ2-1|TRBV9
ASSVVPDSFLYNEQF
>few|TRBJ2-7|TRBV6-2/TRBV6-3
ASSPHSGQTSYEQY
>few|TRBJ2-7|TRBV5-6
ASSLLSGYEQY
>.|TRBJ2-5|TRBV7-2
ASSLGDLGSGQETQY
>.|TRBJ1-1|TRBV4-3
ASSWSGGENTEAF
>.|TRBJ2-5|TRBV6-5
ASSYSGRFQETQY
>few|TRBJ1-2|TRBV7-9
ASSTPRTASNYGYT
>.|TRBJ2-2|TRBV12-3/TRBV12-4
ASSFVSELF
>.|TRBJ2-1|TRBV7-9
ASSPTLSGYNEQF
>many|TRBJ1-5|TRBV5-5
ASSLREGSQPQH
>many|TRBJ2-3|TRBV5-1
ASSLGSGAWDTQY
>few|TRBJ1-1|TRBV7-2
ASSLPGREAF
>.|TRBJ2-2|TRBV4-1
ASSQEVLAGVYGELF
>once|TRBJ1-4|TRBV14
ASSHGEKLF
>.|TRBJ1-2|TRBV10-3
ATGTGAALYGYT
>many|TRBJ2-7|TRBV12-3/TRBV12-4
ASGPVTYEQY
>.|TRBJ2-2|TRBV7-2
ASSRDPGRVGELF
>.|TRBJ2-2|TRBV27
ASSPHSLRTNTGELF